This T cell receptor beta chain originates from a study of post-analysis software for immune sequencing data. Study information: Included among the disease courses, which were recorded for the cohort, were relapsing-remitting, secondary progressive and progressive-relapsing multiple sclerosis.

Concerning this clonotype: Its antigen is unknown.

TCR beta cDNA libraries included unique molecular identifiers. Once about 0.95 to 10 million T cells were used, roughly 490,000 cDNA molecules resulted. TCRdb redid the calling of the PCR reads with MiXCR, one entry per CDR3 protein. The sample has 400,000 to 500,000 distinct CDR3 sequences; approximately 37% are singletons. The CDR3 covers 15 residues. Germline lookup yields CDR1 MNHEY and CDR2 SVGAGI. After removal of 6 bases from V and 1 base from J, the junction contained 6 bases not matched to a gene. Findings of the study overall: People with multiple sclerosis had a significantly lower normalized Chao1 diversity than controls did. Strong co-clustering by F measure was seen for same-batch samples. A few TRBV segments occurring more often in patients than controls included TRBV5-6, TRBV5-1 and TRBV20-1.

This sequence joins TRBV6-5 and TRBJ1-1; 9 bases align to TRBD1. Sequenced material: blood. The TCR was taken from a girl aged 2 to 9 with multiple sclerosis. CDR3 protein: CASRPQGAQNTEAFF. In nucleotides, the CDR3 is TGTGCCAGCAGACCACAGGGGGCCCAGAACACTGAAGCTTTCTTT.